A single sample gave rise to the 9 T cell receptor beta chains below, sequenced in a study of blood T cell repertoires in COVID-19 (dated by TCRdb to 2020 to 2022). The method was the immunoSEQ multiplex PCR assay. TCRdb provides this immuneACCESS table in a form limited to in-frame rearrangements. Some clones are lacking; in checked studies, under half of them reflect an unresolved V gene, and why the rest are absent is not known. This sample comprises some 210,000 clones, around nine tenths of them detected only once. The ten largest clones take up more than 5.5% of the sample. The source material was peripheral blood. Receptors were obtained from a man between 60 and 75 years old who had recovered from COVID-19.

This chain connects TRBV5-1 to TRBJ1-1; D gene ambiguous. The germline V and J ends were trimmed by 0 bases and 5 bases, with 11 bases remaining between them. This CDR3 comprises 14 residues. CDR1 and CDR2 from the germline V gene are SGHRS and YFSETQ. In nucleotides, the CDR3 is TGCGCCAGCAGCTTGGGTGCGGGTTGGACTGAAGCTTTCTTT. Its protein product is CASSLGAGWTEAFF.

The J gene is TRBJ1-6, the V gene TRBV6-4, with D tentatively TRBD1 (5 bases). Trimming left V 4 bases short and J 3 bases short, with 10 bases between. CDR1 MRHNA and CDR2 SNTAGT come from the germline V gene. The CDR3 loop spans 15 amino acids. CDR3 sequence reads: CASSAGDLYNSPLHF. The CDR3 nucleotides read TGTGCCAGCAGTGCGGGGGACCTCTATAATTCACCCCTCCACTTT.

The chain has TRBV5-6 and TRBJ2-1; 10 nucleotides match TRBD2. The CDR3 covers 15 residues. CDR1 and CDR2 (germline): SGHDT, YYEEEE. V lost 4 bases, J lost 4 bases, and 5 bases stayed unmatched. The CDR3 sequence is CASSRWTSGYNEQFF. Here the CDR3 DNA reads TGTGCCAGCAGCCGATGGACTAGCGGATACAATGAGCAGTTCTTC.

The chain carries TRBV3-1 (or the pseudogene TRBV3-2) and TRBJ2-1; tentative D call: TRBD2 (7 bases). This CDR3 is built from 15 residues. V was trimmed by 4 bases and J by 6 bases, leaving 16 bases between them. Germline CDR1 LGHDT, CDR2 YNNKEL (reference sequence). In nucleotides, the CDR3 is TGTGCCAGCAGCCGGGCGGGGGCGGGCTTCAATGAGCAGTTCTTC. This encodes CASSRAGAGFNEQFF.

This clone was counted once. The chain is built from TRBV5-1 and TRBJ2-5; D might be TRBD1 (7 bases). This CDR3 contains 13 residues. Germline assignment: CDR1 SGHRS and CDR2 YFSETQ. Trimming left V 9 bases short and J 2 bases short, with 14 bases between. CDR3 sequence reads: CATAGTAQETQYF. CDR3 DNA sequence: TGCGCCACCGCGGGGACAGCTCAAGAGACCCAGTACTTC.

This chain uses TRBV2 with TRBJ2-2; 10 nucleotides match TRBD2. The CDR3 spans 18 residues. Germline CDR1 SNHLY, CDR2 FYNNEI. J lost 1 base, V lost 4 bases, and 9 bases had no gene match. As DNA, the CDR3 is TGTGCCAGCAGTGGGGTAGCGGGGGGCTACTGGAACACCGGGGAGCTGTTTTTT. Protein sequence: CASSGVAGGYWNTGELFF.

J is TRBJ2-7 and V is TRBV27, with D maybe TRBD1 (5 bases). Deletions cut 6 bases from V and 2 bases from J, with 11 bases between. CDR3 length equals 13 residues. From germline, CDR1 is MNHEY and CDR2 SMNVEV (reference sequence). The CDR3, as DNA: TGTGCCAGCAGCGGACAATGGCCCTACGAGCAGTACTTC. Amino acids: CASSGQWPYEQYF.

The V and J genes are TRBV24-1 and TRBJ2-1; the D gene is possibly TRBD1 (6 bases). Germline CDR1 KGHDR, CDR2 SFDVKD. The V end lost 4 bases, the J end lost 4 bases, and 10 bases lay between the germline ends. This CDR3 comprises 14 residues. For the CDR3, the DNA is TGTGCCACCAGTGAATCCGGGACATACAATGAGCAGTTCTTC. Protein product: CATSESGTYNEQFF.

V gene TRBV15 combines with J gene TRBJ1-4; TRBD1 agrees at 8 bases. The CDR3 has 15 amino acids. J was trimmed by 8 bases and V by 1 base; bases with no gene match: 6. Germline V lookup: CDR1 LNHNV, CDR2 YYDKDF (reference sequence). The DNA for the CDR3 is TGTGCCACCAGCAGAGCAGGGGGCAGAGGGGAAAAACTGTTTTTT. Translation gives CATSRAGGRGEKLFF.